The entry below gives a single T cell receptor beta chain sequence along with its context. It lacks a known antigen. Per-nucleotide qualities are absent, and no much larger clonotype sits a single base away. The data originate from a study of radiotherapy plus CTLA-4 blockade in lung cancer (dated by TCRdb to between 2017 and 2018). With regard to the full study: Objective responses were observed in 18% of enrolled patients, and disease control was achieved in 25% to 40%.

Including cysteine and phenylalanine, the CDR3 has 15 amino acids. The DNA shown is the 45-base CDR3, in frame from base 1. The germline V gene (reference sequence) sets CDR1 to MNHEY and CDR2 to SMNVEV. Germline trimming amounts to 6 bases on V and 1 base on J, with 6 as the count of junction bases outside the gene matches. The receptor library was made with the immunoSEQ multiplex PCR assay. Sourced from immuneACCESS, this table was stored by TCRdb with only in-frame sequences that have V and J called. A share of the clones is absent; for the studies checked, an unresolved V gene accounts for under half, and the remainder has no known explanation. In this sample the table shows over 60,000 clones, 85% to 90% of which occur a single time. Roughly 0.95% of the sample lies in the top ten. General conclusions and limits of the study: The strongest predictors of response, as reported, were early dynamic changes in blood T cell clones along with a rise in serum interferon-beta after radiation. TCR clones derived from tumors expanded in peripheral blood after treatment with radiotherapy and ipilimumab.

The study tested focal radiation therapy combined with CTLA-4 blockade (ipilimumab) in patients with chemo-refractory metastatic non-small-cell lung cancer. The sequences come from peripheral blood, collected from a patient treated with radiotherapy plus ipilimumab. Rearrangement joined TRBV27 to TRBJ1-1, with 9 bases aligning to TRBD1. The receptor comes from a human donor with non-small cell lung cancer who had stable disease on radiotherapy plus ipilimumab. Here is the DNA: TGTGCCAGCAGCAACCCGGGACAGGGGAACACTGAAGCTTTCTTT. Translation gives CASSNPGQGNTEAFF.